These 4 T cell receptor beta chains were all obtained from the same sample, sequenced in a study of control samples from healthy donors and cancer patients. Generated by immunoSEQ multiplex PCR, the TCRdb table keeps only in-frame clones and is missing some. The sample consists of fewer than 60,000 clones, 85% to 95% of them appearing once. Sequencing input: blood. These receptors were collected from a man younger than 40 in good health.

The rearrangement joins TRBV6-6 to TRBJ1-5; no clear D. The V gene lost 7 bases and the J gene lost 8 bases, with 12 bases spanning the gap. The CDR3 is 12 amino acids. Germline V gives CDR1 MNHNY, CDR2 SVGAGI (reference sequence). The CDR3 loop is CASTPTGEPQHF. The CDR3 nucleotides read TGTGCCAGCACCCCGACTGGGGAGCCCCAGCATTTT.

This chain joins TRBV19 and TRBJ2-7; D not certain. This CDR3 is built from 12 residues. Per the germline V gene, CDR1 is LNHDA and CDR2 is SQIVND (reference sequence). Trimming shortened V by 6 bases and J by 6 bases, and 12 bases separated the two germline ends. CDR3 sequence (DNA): TGTGCCAGTAGCCAGACCTTTTCCGAGCAGTACTTC. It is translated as CASSQTFSEQYF.

The CDR3 sequence is CASAATTLGSGEQYF. CDR3 bases: TGCGCCAGCGCCGCAACCACACTAGGCTCGGGCGAGCAGTACTTC. V and J are TRBV10-2 and TRBJ2-7; a weak D match, TRBD2 (5 bases). V lost 8 bases, J lost 6 bases, and 23 bases lay in between. This CDR3 has 15 residues. Per the germline V gene, CDR1 is WSHSY and CDR2 is SAAADI.

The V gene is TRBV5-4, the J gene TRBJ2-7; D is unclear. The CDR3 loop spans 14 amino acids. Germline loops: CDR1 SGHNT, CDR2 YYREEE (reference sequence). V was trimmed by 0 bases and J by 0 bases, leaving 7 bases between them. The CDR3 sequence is CASSLGKSSYEQYF. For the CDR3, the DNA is TGTGCCAGCAGCTTGGGTAAAAGCTCCTACGAGCAGTACTTC. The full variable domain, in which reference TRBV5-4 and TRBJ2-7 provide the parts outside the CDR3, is ETGVTQSPTHLIKTRGQQVTLRCSSQSGHNTVSWYQQALGQGPQFIFQYYREEENGRGNFPPRFSGLQFPNYSSELNVNALELDDSALYLCASSLGKSSYEQYFGPGTRLTVT.